What follows is one TCR beta chain and its context. Its antigen is unknown. The CDR3 runs 14 residues. V dropped 2 bases and J dropped 2 bases, with 7 bases sitting between them. Germline CDR1 is KGHSH and CDR2 is LQKENI. The sequenced template was cDNA made from the entire isolated RNA. Clones were read by immunoSEQ multiplex PCR, and TCRdb kept only the in-frame ones, dropping some. The table has 150,000 or so clones, 8.5% to 14% seen once. CD4+ naive, central memory, regulatory and stem cell-like memory cells were sorted via CD45RO/CCR7/CD25/CD127/CD95/CD27. Post-sort purity exceeded 98% for all sorted populations. This sample is drawn from a study of beta chain features in type 1 diabetes. Study-wide points: With patients and controls alike, PCR might favor shorter templates to an equal degree. Type 1 diabetes patients had TCRB CDR3s that were shorter (moderately but significantly so) in all four CD4+ subsets.

The sample was central memory CD4+ T cells from blood. This TCR was sampled from a man between 18 and 35 years old in good health. The rearrangement joins TRBV18 to TRBJ1-5; D gene ambiguous. CDR3 amino acids: CASSPAGGNQPQHF. CDR3 nucleotide sequence: TGTGCCAGCTCACCAGCCGGAGGCAATCAGCCCCAGCATTTT.